Listed here are 31 T cell receptor beta chains from one sample, sequenced in a study of early T cells in non-severe SARS-CoV-2 infection. Via MiXCR, TCRdb re-called the 5' RACE reads, giving one row per CDR3 protein. The sample includes tens of thousands of distinct CDR3 sequences, around 10% of them seen just once. The sequencing input was whole blood. The receptor set was obtained from an adult who was a healthcare worker with PCR-confirmed SARS-CoV-2 infection or an uninfected control (not recorded which).

The chain is built from TRBV25-1 and TRBJ2-7, with D unresolved. Germline lookup yields CDR1 MGHDK and CDR2 SYGVNS. The V and J ends lost 7 bases and 4 bases respectively, with 5 bases between them. The CDR3 spans 10 residues. The CDR3 bases are TGTGCCAGCATAAAGTACGAGCAGTACTTC. This codes for CASIKYEQYF.

The sample holds many counts of this clonotype. The chain carries TRBV5-1 and TRBJ1-1; the match to TRBD1 covers 10 bases. The germline CDR1 and CDR2 sequences are SGHRS and YFSETQ. Losses at the gene ends were 3 bases for V and 1 base for J; bases not matched to a gene: 3. The CDR3 has 15 residues. The CDR3 sequence is CASSWGQGKNTEAFF. DNA of the CDR3: TGCGCCAGCAGCTGGGGACAGGGGAAGAACACTGAAGCTTTCTTT.

A few counts support this clonotype. The chain is built from TRBV7-9 and TRBJ1-5; D might be TRBD1 (6 bases). The CDR3 has 12 amino acids. Germline values: CDR1 SEHNR, CDR2 FQNEAQ (reference sequence). Trimming removed 8 bases from V and 7 bases from J, with 12 bases in between. The CDR3: CASSGGAQPQHF. CDR3 DNA: TGTGCCAGCTCTGGGGGGGCGCAGCCCCAGCATTTT.

The V gene is TRBV6-5, the J gene TRBJ2-7; D possibly corresponds to TRBD2 (6 bases). The ends were cut back, 0 bases at V and 2 bases at J, with 17 bases in the middle. From germline, CDR1 is MNHEY and CDR2 SVGAGI. CDR3 length: 17 residues. The CDR3 region has the DNA TGTGCCAGCAGTTACTCGCCCGCGGGAACGAAACCCTACGAGCAGTACTTC. It codes for CASSYSPAGTKPYEQYF.

This sequence joins TRBV12-3 or TRBV12-4 and TRBJ1-1; 7 bases line up with TRBD1. V shed 4 bases, J shed 6 bases, and the junction held 8 bases outside the gene matches. CDR3 length equals 14 residues. DNA of the CDR3: TGTGCCAGCAGTTCAGACAGGGTAAATCCTGAAGCTTTCTTT. Protein product: CASSSDRVNPEAFF.

This clonotype occurred many times. The V and J genes are TRBV7-2 and TRBJ2-5, with D perhaps TRBD2 (6 bases). Per germline, CDR1 SGHTA and CDR2 FQGNSA. V was clipped by 0 bases and J by 2 bases, with 13 bases between them. The CDR3 is made up of 16 amino acids. The CDR3 DNA follows: TGTGCCAGCAGCTTAGCAGCCAGGACTACTCAAGAGACCCAGTACTTC. This gives the protein CASSLAARTTQETQYF.

This clonotype was seen at least ten times. V usage is TRBV20-1 and J usage is TRBJ2-3; D unclear. Between the trimmed V and J ends, which lost 5 bases and 6 bases, there was a span of 9 bases. The CDR3 is 11 residues long. Germline V gene data show CDR1 as DFQATT and CDR2 as SNEGSKA (reference sequence). The CDR3 DNA reads TGCAGTGCTCCGATACGGGATACGCAGTATTTT. Its protein is CSAPIRDTQYF.

This clonotype was recorded a few times. The rearrangement uses TRBV18 and TRBJ2-1; unclear D gene. Germline V lookup: CDR1 KGHSH, CDR2 LQKENI. Trimming took off 0 bases at V and 5 bases at J, with 11 bases between the two ends. This CDR3 region has 15 residues. CDR3 coding DNA: TGTGCCAGCTCACCACCTACGGGCCGAAACAATGAGCAGTTCTTC. This codes for CASSPPTGRNNEQFF.

In regard to this clonotype: This may be a read error: a much more frequent sequence differs by one nucleotide. The CDR3 protein is CSARRGVDDEQYF. In DNA, the CDR3 is TGCAGTGCTAGGCGGGGGGTGGACGACGAGCAGTACTTC. The chain joins TRBV20-1 to TRBJ2-7; 8 nucleotides match TRBD2. Germline lookup yields CDR1 DFQATT and CDR2 SNEGSKA (reference sequence). The CDR3 contains 13 residues. Trimming cost V 3 bases and J 5 bases; bases outside gene matches: 6.

This clonotype occurred a few times. A much bigger clone sits one base away, suggesting this may be a read error. V is TRBV11-2 and J is TRBJ1-1; D is unclear. Germline lookup yields CDR1 SGHAT and CDR2 FQNNGV. The CDR3 totals 11 residues. The CDR3 nucleotides read TGTGCCAGCAGCTTCTCGATTGAAGTTTTCTTT. It codes for CASSFSIEVFF.

The chain joins TRBV15 to TRBJ2-2; the D is unclear. The CDR3 is made up of 15 amino acids. Trimming removed 1 base at V and 7 bases at J, with 13 bases between. CDR1 and CDR2 from the germline V gene are LNHNV and YYDKDF (reference sequence). Written as DNA, the CDR3 is TGTGCCACCAGCAGAGGCAGGAACGGCGGCGGGGAGCTGTTTTTT. Translating it yields CATSRGRNGGGELFF.

This clonotype has ten or more counts. This sequence joins TRBV7-6 and TRBJ2-7; 9 bases align to TRBD2. The J segment lost 5 bases and the V segment lost 0 bases, leaving 8 bases of the junction unmatched. The CDR3 sequence is 16 residues long. Germline CDR1 and CDR2: SGHVS and FNYEAQ. This CDR3 is CASSLATGTSFNEQYF. The CDR3 DNA sequence: TGTGCCAGCAGCTTAGCGACCGGGACTAGCTTTAACGAGCAGTACTTC.

This clonotype was detected ten times or more. In DNA, the CDR3 is TGTGCCAGCAGCTTAGGGCTGAACAATGAGCAGTTCTTC. Its protein product is CASSLGLNNEQFF. The chain links TRBV7-9 to TRBJ2-1; D uncertain. The germline CDR1 and CDR2 sequences are SEHNR and FQNEAQ (reference sequence). V lost 1 base to trimming and J lost 5 bases, with 6 bases between them. The CDR3 is 13 residues long.

The chain joins TRBV7-2 to TRBJ2-3, with 10 bases lining up with TRBD2. Unmatched junction bases numbered 2, after V lost 3 bases and J lost 2 bases. This CDR3 spans 15 amino acids. CDR1 is SGHTA, CDR2 FQGNSA, per germline. Written as DNA, the CDR3 is TGTGCCAGCAGCTTCGGACTAGCGGCCACAGATACGCAGTATTTT. Translated: CASSFGLAATDTQYF.

This clonotype was seen ten or more times. The V and J genes are TRBV5-1 and TRBJ1-2; unclear D gene. The CDR3 is 14 amino acids. V lost 2 bases, J lost 0 bases, and 8 bases lay in between. Looked up from germline, CDR1 is SGHRS and CDR2 is YFSETQ. CDR3: CASSLKAANYGYTF. The CDR3 DNA follows: TGCGCCAGCAGCTTAAAAGCAGCTAACTATGGCTACACCTTC.

This clonotype was seen ten or more times. The J gene is TRBJ1-4, the V gene TRBV19; D is ambiguous. Germline CDR1 reads LNHDA; CDR2 reads SQIVND (reference sequence). The CDR3 totals 15 residues. V lost 1 base and J 5 bases, leaving 11 bases between the germline ends. The CDR3 nucleotides read TGTGCCAGTAGTATAGCCCGGGGAATCAATGAAAAACTGTTTTTT. It translates to CASSIARGINEKLFF.

This clonotype has a handful of counts. The chain uses TRBV5-1 and TRBJ2-1; 8 bases are shared with TRBD2. CDR1 is SGHRS, CDR2 YFSETQ, per germline. V trimming: 1 base; J trimming: 5 bases; junction bases outside the gene matches: 2. The CDR3 is made up of 14 amino acids. The DNA for the CDR3 is TGCGCCAGCAGCTTGACTAGCGGACACAATGAGCAGTTCTTC. It yields the protein CASSLTSGHNEQFF. Combining the CDR3 with reference TRBV5-1 and TRBJ2-1 gives the whole variable domain KAGVTQTPRYLIKTRGQQVTLSCSPISGHRSVSWYQQTPGQGLQFLFEYFSETQRNKGNFPGRFSGRQFSNSRSEMNVSTLELGDSALYLCASSLTSGHNEQFFGPGTRLTVL.

This clonotype was counted only a few times. The chain combines TRBV18 with TRBJ2-3; 8 bases fit TRBD2. The V and J ends lost 0 bases and 6 bases, in that order; junction bases with no gene match: 11. This CDR3 comprises 17 residues. CDR1 is KGHSH and CDR2 is LQKENI in the germline V gene. CDR3 in amino acids: CASSPPTSERRGDTQYF. The CDR3 nucleotides read TGTGCCAGCTCACCACCGACTAGCGAAAGGAGGGGGGATACGCAGTATTTT.

This chain links TRBV11-2 with TRBJ2-1; 8 bases align to TRBD2. The CDR3 runs to 15 residues. The trim removed 5 bases at V and 8 bases at J, leaving 11 bases unmatched. CDR1 and CDR2 from the germline V gene are SGHAT and FQNNGV. The CDR3, as DNA: TGTGCCAGCAGCCGTACCGGGACTAGTCGATATGAGCAGTTCTTC. Translated, it gives CASSRTGTSRYEQFF.

Many counts were recorded for this clonotype. The J gene is TRBJ1-4, the V gene TRBV30; no definite D call. CDR1 GTSNPN and CDR2 SVGIG come from the germline V gene (reference sequence). V was shortened by 3 bases and J by 10 bases, with 12 bases between the two germline ends. CDR3 length: 12 amino acids. Written as DNA, the CDR3 is TGTGCCTGGAGCTTTACAGCAGCAAAACTGTTTTTT. This sequence encodes CAWSFTAAKLFF.

In its sample, this clonotype was seen many times. The rearrangement links TRBV29-1 to TRBJ2-2; 7 bases match TRBD1. With 7 bases clipped from V and 3 bases from J, the junction kept 2 bases outside the gene matches. Germline CDR1 reads SQVTM; CDR2 reads ANQGSEA. The length of the CDR3 is 12 residues. CDR3 bases: TGCAGCGGCGACAGGGACACCGGGGAGCTGTTTTTT. Its translation: CSGDRDTGELFF.

This clonotype was recorded a few times. V is TRBV2 and J is TRBJ1-1; no clear D. Deletions cut 7 bases from V and 11 bases from J, with 14 bases between. Germline CDR1 reads SNHLY; CDR2 reads FYNNEI. The CDR3 is 11 residues long. This CDR3 reads CASKSLVWAFF. CDR3 nucleotides: TGTGCCAGCAAATCCCTGGTTTGGGCTTTCTTT.

The chain joins TRBV4-3 to TRBJ2-1; 11 bases fit TRBD2. The CDR3 spans 17 residues. V shed 0 bases, J shed 8 bases, and the junction held 9 bases outside the gene matches. Germline V gene sequence: CDR1 LGHNA, CDR2 YSLEER. For the CDR3, the DNA is TGCGCCAGCAGCCAAGACCCTAGCGGGAGGTCGGAGCATGAGCAGTTCTTC. This translates into CASSQDPSGRSEHEQFF.

This clonotype was observed many times. CDR3 sequence (DNA): TGTGCCAGCTCACCACCCGGGTTGGCGGGGGGGCCTGACAATGAGCAGTTCTTC. Its translation is CASSPPGLAGGPDNEQFF. V gene TRBV18 combines with J gene TRBJ2-1; the match to TRBD2 covers 9 bases. The junction had 11 bases not matched to a gene; V was cut back by 0 bases and J by 5 bases. Germline assignment: CDR1 KGHSH and CDR2 LQKENI. The CDR3 contains 18 residues.

The sample holds many counts of this clonotype. V gene TRBV28 combines with J gene TRBJ1-4, with D possibly being TRBD1 (5 bases). CDR1 and CDR2 (germline): MDHEN, SYDVKM. CDR3 length equals 15 residues. Trimming cost V 4 bases and J 5 bases, with 14 bases left between them. Here the CDR3 reads CASSWGKGSNEKLFF. In DNA form, the CDR3 reads TGTGCCAGCAGTTGGGGCAAGGGGTCGAATGAAAAACTGTTTTTT.

This clonotype was seen more than once but under ten times. The chain joins TRBV2 to TRBJ2-7, with a possible D match to TRBD1 (5 bases). CDR1 and CDR2 (germline): SNHLY, FYNNEI. V shed 4 bases and J shed 2 bases, with 9 bases lying between them. The CDR3 spans 13 residues. The CDR3 sequence is CASSATETYEQYF. CDR3 DNA sequence: TGTGCCAGCAGTGCGACAGAAACCTACGAGCAGTACTTC.

This clonotype showed up just a few times. The chain recombines TRBV4-3 with TRBJ2-1; no definite D call. V was trimmed by 4 bases and J by 5 bases, leaving 12 bases between them. Looked up from germline, CDR1 is LGHNA and CDR2 is YSLEER. The CDR3 runs to 14 residues. This chain's CDR3 is CASSLTVDDNEQFF. The CDR3 DNA is TGCGCCAGCAGCCTCACGGTTGACGACAATGAGCAGTTCTTC.

This chain uses TRBV11-2 with TRBJ1-2; D may be TRBD1 (5 bases). This CDR3 comprises 15 residues. V shed 5 bases and J shed 6 bases, with 19 bases lying between them. Per the germline V gene, CDR1 is SGHAT and CDR2 is FQNNGV. The CDR3 region is CASSRRAGGGHGYTF. CDR3 coding DNA: TGTGCCAGCAGCCGACGCGCCGGGGGAGGCCATGGCTACACCTTC.

This clonotype was seen more than once but under ten times. This chain links TRBV4-1 with TRBJ2-7; the D is unclear. In germline, CDR1 is MGHRA, CDR2 YSYEKL. This CDR3 is built from 13 residues. V was pared by 0 bases and J by 6 bases, with 9 bases between. The DNA for the CDR3 is TGCGCCAGCAGCCAAGAGTTTACGGGCGAGCAGTACTTC. It is translated as CASSQEFTGEQYF.

This clonotype showed up just a few times. The rearrangement uses TRBV3-1 and TRBJ2-1; D possibly corresponds to TRBD1 (6 bases). The germline V gene encodes CDR1 LGHDT and CDR2 YNNKEL (reference sequence). V lost 5 bases to trimming and J lost 5 bases, with 16 bases between them. This CDR3 contains 15 residues. CDR3 in DNA: TGTGCCAGCAGCTGGGGGCCGCTCGGCAACAATGAGCAGTTCTTC. Protein product: CASSWGPLGNNEQFF.

This chain uses TRBV28 with TRBJ2-1, with TRBD2 matching over 13 bases. There are 16 residues in the CDR3. V lost 6 bases to trimming and J lost 8 bases; unmatched junction nucleotides: 10. Germline V gives CDR1 MDHEN, CDR2 SYDVKM. DNA for the CDR3: TGTGCCAGCAGCCAACTAGCGGGAGGGGGTTTGTATGAGCAGTTCTTC. Residues: CASSQLAGGGLYEQFF.